The TCR beta chain under discussion was sequenced for a study of shared clonotypes between healthy human individuals. Broader study findings: Naive subsets, compared against memory subsets, generally had larger estimated richness values. For naive CD4 cells, roughly 5% of clonotypes were shared across a few donors.

In the case of this clone: Its antigen is not identified.

V was clipped by 3 bases and J by 4 bases, with 9 bases between them. There are 13 residues in the CDR3. Germline loops: CDR1 LNHDA, CDR2 SQIVND (reference sequence). The test was conducted at deep level. Data came from immunoSEQ multiplex PCR; TCRdb stores just in-frame clones and leaves some out. The table shows roughly 2,000,000 clones, with less than 95% occurring only once. Naive CD8 cells lacked CD45RO and underwent positive selection for CCR7, leaving out terminally differentiated effector memory CD45RA+ cells. Nashville, Tennessee was home to all donors, who were Caucasian adults. Sequenced sample: naive CD8+ T cells sorted from blood. The chain recombines TRBV19 with TRBJ1-2, with unresolved D. The receptor was derived from a man between 18 and 29 years old in good health. The CDR3 nucleotides read TGTGCCAGTAGTATGGGCATGTCCTATGGCTACACCTTC. As protein: CASSMGMSYGYTF.